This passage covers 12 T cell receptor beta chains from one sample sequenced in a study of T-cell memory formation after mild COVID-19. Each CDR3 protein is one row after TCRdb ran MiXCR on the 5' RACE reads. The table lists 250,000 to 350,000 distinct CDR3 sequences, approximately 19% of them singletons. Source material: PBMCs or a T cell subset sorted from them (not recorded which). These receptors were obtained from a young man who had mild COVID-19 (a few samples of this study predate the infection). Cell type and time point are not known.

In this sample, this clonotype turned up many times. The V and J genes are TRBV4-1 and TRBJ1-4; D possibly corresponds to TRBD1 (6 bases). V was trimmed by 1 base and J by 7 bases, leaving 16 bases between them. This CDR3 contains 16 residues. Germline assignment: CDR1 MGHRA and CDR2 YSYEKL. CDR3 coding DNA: TGCGCCAGCAGCCAAGCCGTTGTTGGGGGGCCTGAAAAACTGTTTTTT. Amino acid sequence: CASSQAVVGGPEKLFF.

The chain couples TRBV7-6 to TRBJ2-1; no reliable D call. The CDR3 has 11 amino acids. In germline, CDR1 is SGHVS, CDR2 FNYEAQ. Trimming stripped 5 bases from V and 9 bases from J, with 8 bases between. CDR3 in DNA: TGTGCCAGCAGCCGCTTCAGTGAGCAGTTCTTC. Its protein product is CASSRFSEQFF.

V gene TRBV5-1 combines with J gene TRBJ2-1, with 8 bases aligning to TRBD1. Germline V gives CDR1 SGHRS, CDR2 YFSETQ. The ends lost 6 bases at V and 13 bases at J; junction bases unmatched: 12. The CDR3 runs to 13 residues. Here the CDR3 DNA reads TGCGCCAGCATGAATCCCGGGACAGGTAACCAGTTCTTC. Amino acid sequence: CASMNPGTGNQFF.

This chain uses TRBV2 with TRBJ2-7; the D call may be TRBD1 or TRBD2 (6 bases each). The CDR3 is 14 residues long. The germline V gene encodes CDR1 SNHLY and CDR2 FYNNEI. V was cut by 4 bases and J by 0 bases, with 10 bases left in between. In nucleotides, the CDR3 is TGTGCCAGCAGTGTGAGGGGGGTCTCCTACGAGCAGTACTTC. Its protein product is CASSVRGVSYEQYF.

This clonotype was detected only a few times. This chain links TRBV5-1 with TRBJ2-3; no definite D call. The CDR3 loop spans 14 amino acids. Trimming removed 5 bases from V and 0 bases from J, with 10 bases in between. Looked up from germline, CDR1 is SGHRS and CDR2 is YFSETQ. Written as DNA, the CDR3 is TGCGCCAGCAGTATGACATCAAGCACAGATACGCAGTATTTT. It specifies CASSMTSSTDTQYF.

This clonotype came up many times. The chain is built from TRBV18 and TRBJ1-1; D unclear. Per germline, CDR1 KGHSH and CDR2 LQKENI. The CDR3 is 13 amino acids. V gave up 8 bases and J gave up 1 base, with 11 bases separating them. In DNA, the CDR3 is TGTGCCAGCAGCCCCAGTGGGAACACTGAAGCTTTCTTT. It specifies CASSPSGNTEAFF.

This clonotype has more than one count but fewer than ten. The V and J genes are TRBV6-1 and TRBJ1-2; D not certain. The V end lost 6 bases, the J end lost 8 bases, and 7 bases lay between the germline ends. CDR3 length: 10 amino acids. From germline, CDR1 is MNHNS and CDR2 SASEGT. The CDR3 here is CASRDEGYTF. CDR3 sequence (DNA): TGTGCCAGCAGGGATGAGGGCTACACCTTC.

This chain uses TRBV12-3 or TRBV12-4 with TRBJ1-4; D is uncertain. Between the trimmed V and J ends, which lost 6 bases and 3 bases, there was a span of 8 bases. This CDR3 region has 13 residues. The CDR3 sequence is CASRRAANEKLFF. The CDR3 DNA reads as TGTGCCAGCAGGAGGGCAGCTAATGAAAAACTGTTTTTT.

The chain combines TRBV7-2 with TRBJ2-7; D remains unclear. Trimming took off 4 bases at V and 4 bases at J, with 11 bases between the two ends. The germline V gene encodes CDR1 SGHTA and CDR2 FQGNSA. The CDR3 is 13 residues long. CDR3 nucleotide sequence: TGTGCCAGCAGCTCCGGCTCTCTATACGAGCAGTACTTC. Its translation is CASSSGSLYEQYF.

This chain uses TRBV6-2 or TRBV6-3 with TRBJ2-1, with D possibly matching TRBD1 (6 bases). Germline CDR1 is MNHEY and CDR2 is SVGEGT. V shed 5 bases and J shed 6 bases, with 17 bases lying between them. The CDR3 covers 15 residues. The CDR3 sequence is CASSPPDRIRNEQFF. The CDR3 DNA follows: TGTGCCAGCAGTCCCCCGGACAGAATTCGCAATGAGCAGTTCTTC.

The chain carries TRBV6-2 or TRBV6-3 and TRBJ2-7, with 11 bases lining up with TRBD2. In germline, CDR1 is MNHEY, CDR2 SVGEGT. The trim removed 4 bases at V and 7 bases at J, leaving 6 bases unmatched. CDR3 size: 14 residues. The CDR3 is CASSSRLAGQEQYV. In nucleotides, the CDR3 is TGTGCCAGCAGTTCAAGACTAGCGGGGCAAGAGCAGTACGTC.

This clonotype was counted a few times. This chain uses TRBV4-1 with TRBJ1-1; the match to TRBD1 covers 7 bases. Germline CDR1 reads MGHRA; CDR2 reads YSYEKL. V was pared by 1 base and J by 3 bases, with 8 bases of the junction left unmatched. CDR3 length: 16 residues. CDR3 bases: TGCGCCAGCAGCCAAGCGGGAGGAGGGGGCCACACTGAAGCTTTCTTT. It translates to CASSQAGGGGHTEAFF.